Shown below are 5 T cell receptor beta chains from a single sample sequenced in a study of T cells after yellow fever vaccination. One entry per CDR3 protein, called by TCRdb with MiXCR from the 5' RACE reads. The table includes a few hundred thousand distinct CDR3 sequences, 7% to 10% detected once. Sequences were derived from PBMCs, sampled roughly 45 days after the first yellow fever vaccination. The receptors were gathered from a man younger than 35 who received the YFV17D yellow fever vaccine.

J is TRBJ1-1 and V is TRBV6-2 or TRBV6-3, with no clear D. Germline CDR1 and CDR2: MNHEY and SVGEGT. V was pared by 7 bases and J by 3 bases, with 9 bases between. The CDR3 spans 12 residues. The CDR3 loop reads CASKDPDTEAFF. CDR3 DNA sequence: TGTGCCAGCAAAGACCCGGACACTGAAGCTTTCTTT.

The chain links TRBV6-5 to TRBJ2-1, with 12 nucleotides matching TRBD2. CDR3 length: 18 amino acids. Germline trimming cut 3 bases from V and 2 bases from J; bases unmatched to any gene: 8. Germline V gene lookup returns CDR1 MNHEY and CDR2 SVGAGI. As DNA, the CDR3 is TGTGCCAGCAGTTATCCGCGACTAGCGGGGGTCGCCTACAATGAGCAGTTCTTC. Residues: CASSYPRLAGVAYNEQFF.

This clonotype was counted a few times. The CDR3 here is CASSSTGSGLGNIQYF. The CDR3 bases are TGTGCCAGCAGTTCGACAGGGAGTGGATTGGGAAACATTCAGTACTTC. The chain uses TRBV27 and TRBJ2-4, with 7 bases lining up with TRBD1. The junction had 12 bases not matched to a gene; V was cut back by 4 bases and J by 6 bases. The CDR3 is 16 amino acids. Germline lookup yields CDR1 MNHEY and CDR2 SMNVEV (reference sequence).

The V and J genes are TRBV18 and TRBJ2-5; D is uncertain. Germline CDR1 KGHSH, CDR2 LQKENI. The V end lost 3 bases, the J end lost 5 bases, and 10 bases lay between the germline ends. This CDR3 comprises 13 residues. CDR3 bases: TGTGCCAGCTCACCGACCGGCTGGGAGACCCAGTACTTC. This sequence encodes CASSPTGWETQYF.

This clonotype has only a few counts. V and J are TRBV4-3 and TRBJ2-2; D is possibly TRBD1 (5 bases). CDR1 is LGHNA, CDR2 YSLEER, per germline. There are 14 residues in the CDR3. With 6 bases removed from V and 1 base from J, the gap between germline ends came to 9 bases. CDR3: CASRVQENTGELFF. The CDR3 DNA is TGCGCCAGCAGGGTACAGGAGAACACCGGGGAGCTGTTTTTT.